Listed here is a single TCR beta chain. This clone appeared once. This receptor's antigen is unknown. Per-nucleotide qualities are absent, and no much larger clonotype sits a single base away. This sample was taken from a study of T cell repertoires and HLA-DP antigens listed by TCRdb under 2018. As for the study more broadly: Using HeLa cells transduced to present allogeneic HLA-DP, the study set up an in vitro model of CD4+ T cell alloreactivity. One alloantigen differed from self by one peptide-binding groove amino acid, whereas the other differed by ten, modelling structurally similar versus dissimilar alloantigens. The three donors were two male and one female, with ages ranging from the 18-to-29 to the 60-to-69 age band. The average DNA input was around 240 ng for sorted CD137+CD4+ samples versus 1,200 ng for pre-culture CD4+ samples. Points the paper makes about the study in general: Naive and memory CD4+ repertoires were not analysed separately. The study was limited by having just a few donors, by relying on a non-physiological HeLa antigen-presenting system, and by using total CD4+ cells as responders. Sorted CD137+ cells showed similar clonality against both alloantigens, at about 0.39, which was much higher than the roughly 0.038 seen in pre-culture samples. Clones undetected before culture had an average cumulative frequency of about 34% against one allele and around 55% against the other.

TCRB CDR3 regions were amplified with the immunoSEQ multiplex PCR using forward primers for 54 TRBV segments and reverse primers for 13 TRBJ segments. Deep resolution, with a target of approximately 190,000 T cell genomes, was applied to the sequencing of pre-culture CD4+ samples. Amplicons were sequenced on an Illumina HiSeq System, producing 87 bp reads covering the CDR3. Per the original workflow: PCR and sequencing errors in the reads were corrected, and alignment to IMGT reference sequences was used to define CDR3 regions. Synthetic template pools were used to estimate counts of templates and unique rearrangements. Clonality was computed as 1 minus Pielou's evenness. Richness was estimated with the Daley-Smith estimator. Repertoire overlap was measured with Morisita's index. A clone counted as low-abundance if it appeared in cultured samples but went undetected in the pre-culture repertoire of the same donor. In TCRdb, the immuneACCESS table is reduced to in-frame sequences with V and J assigned. These tables do not hold every clone; where another copy was compared, an unresolved V gene accounts for under half, and the others remain unexplained. V, J and clone size are those of that table, while D and trimming were read from the DNA. The sample includes around 100,000 clones, with 92% observed a single time. The ten largest clones take up around 0.25% of the sample.

Magnetic bead negative selection was used to isolate untouched CD4+ T cells from Ficoll-separated PBMC, with an average purity of 97.7%. Untouched CD4+ T cells were isolated from Ficoll-separated PBMC with magnetic beads, reaching around 98% purity with negligible CD8+ contamination. Peripheral blood mononuclear cells were supplied by the buffy coats of three healthy blood donors, who served as the study donors. CMV seronegative status was shared by all three donors. Genomic DNA was extracted with the DNeasy Blood & Tissue Kit. For each subject, genomic DNA from sorted CD137+CD4+ cells and from pre-culture CD4+ baseline samples underwent TCRB sequencing. V is pared back by 6 bases and J by 5 bases, with 9 bases lying between the germline termini. CDR1 and CDR2 were assigned from the germline V gene as SGHRS and YFSETQ. The CDR3 starts with the cysteine, ends with the phenylalanine, and has 12 residues. Only the CDR3 region is kept as DNA, spanning 36 bases read in frame from base 1.

Sequenced material: CD4+ T cells from PBMCs. This clonotype was sampled from a young woman in good health and CMV-seronegative. Rearrangement joined TRBV5-1 to TRBJ2-1; no D segment can be confidently identified. The CDR3 reads CASTPENNEQFF. Here is the DNA: TGCGCCAGCACCCCCGAGAACAATGAGCAGTTCTTC.